These 9 T cell receptor beta chains were sequenced from one sample in a study of cytomegalovirus exposure and HLA in healthy donors (dated by TCRdb to the late 2010s). Libraries were constructed by the immunoSEQ multiplex PCR assay. For the multiplex PCR, a mixture combining 60 forward primers for TCR Vbeta segments and 13 reverse primers for TCR Jbeta segments was used. As stored in TCRdb, this immuneACCESS dataset retains in-frame rearrangements with V and J assigned. A fraction of the clones does not appear; measured against another copy, unresolved V genes explain less than half of the discrepancy, and the remainder lacks a known reason. Counted in this sample were 150,000 to 200,000 clones; 70% to 90% of them appeared once. Of the sample, less than 2% falls within the top ten clones. The specimen was PBMCs. These receptors were obtained from a woman aged 18 to 35 in good health and CMV-seronegative.

This clone appeared a single time. The chain couples TRBV7-9 to TRBJ1-2, with 8 bases identical to TRBD1. The length of the CDR3 is 14 residues. V shed 7 bases and J 4 bases; nucleotides not matched to a gene: 8. From germline, CDR1 is SEHNR and CDR2 FQNEAQ (reference sequence). The CDR3 sequence is CASTPGGLGYGYTF. The CDR3 nucleotides read TGTGCCAGCACCCCAGGGGGCCTAGGCTATGGCTACACCTTC.

V is TRBV4-1 and J is TRBJ2-5, with 8 nucleotides matching TRBD1. This CDR3 has 14 amino acids. Trimming at V came to 2 bases and at J to 3 bases, leaving 2 bases not matched to a gene. The germline CDR1 and CDR2 sequences are MGHRA and YSYEKL. The CDR3 sequence: CASSQPGGEETQYF. In nucleotides, the CDR3 is TGCGCCAGCAGCCAACCAGGGGGCGAAGAGACCCAGTACTTC.

A note on this clone: The junction departs from germline at one end; a sequencing error may be responsible. Distinct nucleotide sequences in the sample also encode this CDR3. This chain joins TRBV7-9 and TRBJ1-5; 7 bases match TRBD1. The V gene's germline CDR1 is SEHNR and CDR2 FQNEAQ (reference sequence). CDR3 length equals 14 residues. CDR3 bases: TGTGCCAGCAGTTTAGACAGGGGCAATCAGCCCCAGCATTTT. Protein: CASSLDRGNQPQHF.

The V gene is TRBV2, the J gene TRBJ2-3; D call uncertain. V shed 4 bases and J shed 0 bases, with 8 bases lying between them. The CDR3 covers 14 residues. Per the germline V gene, CDR1 is SNHLY and CDR2 is FYNNEI. CDR3 amino acids: CASSGPKSTDTQYF. CDR3 nucleotide sequence: TGTGCCAGCAGTGGTCCTAAAAGCACAGATACGCAGTATTTT.

The V and J genes are TRBV30 and TRBJ2-5; possible D gene TRBD2, 5 bases. Germline loops: CDR1 GTSNPN, CDR2 SVGIG (reference sequence). Deletions cut 1 base from V and 4 bases from J, with 13 bases between. The CDR3 totals 14 residues. The CDR3 nucleotides read TGTGCCTGGAGTGGGACGGGGTGGGCAGAGACCCAGTACTTC. Translation: CAWSGTGWAETQYF.

This clone was picked up one time. V usage is TRBV6-5 and J usage is TRBJ2-2; possibly TRBD2 for D (7 bases). Germline CDR1 reads MNHEY; CDR2 reads SVGAGI. The CDR3 sequence is 14 residues long. V lost 8 bases and J 2 bases, leaving 12 bases between the germline ends. The CDR3 protein is CASGGAYNTGELFF. CDR3 nucleotide sequence: TGTGCCAGCGGGGGGGCGTATAACACCGGGGAGCTGTTTTTT.

The chain carries TRBV16 and TRBJ2-1, with D tentatively TRBD1 (5 bases). Per the germline V gene, CDR1 is KGHSY and CDR2 is FQNENV. The V and J ends lost 0 bases and 0 bases respectively, with 6 bases between them. The CDR3 has 15 residues. DNA for the CDR3: TGTGCCAGCAGCCAATCAGGGGTCTCCTACAATGAGCAGTTCTTC. This encodes CASSQSGVSYNEQFF.

This clone turned up a few times. The V gene is TRBV5-4, the J gene TRBJ1-1; D unresolved. V lost 1 base and J 12 bases, leaving 10 bases between the germline ends. The CDR3 has 11 amino acids. The germline V gene encodes CDR1 SGHNT and CDR2 YYREEE (reference sequence). The CDR3 DNA sequence: TGTGCCAGCAGCTTGTCCGGGGTGTCTTTCTTT. It is translated as CASSLSGVSFF. The full variable domain, completed using reference TRBV5-4 and TRBJ1-1, is ETGVTQSPTHLIKTRGQQVTLRCSSQSGHNTVSWYQQALGQGPQFIFQYYREEENGRGNFPPRFSGLQFPNYSSELNVNALELDDSALYLCASSLSGVSFFGQGTRLTVV.

The chain couples TRBV7-9 to TRBJ2-2; D remains unclear. The germline V gene has CDR1 SEHNR and CDR2 FQNEAQ (reference sequence). The length of the CDR3 is 13 residues. V lost 5 bases and J lost 1, with 5 bases in between. The CDR3 is CASSPWNTGELFF. CDR3 nucleotide sequence: TGTGCCAGCAGCCCCTGGAACACCGGGGAGCTGTTTTTT.